These T cell receptor beta chains were read from a single sample in a study of OX40 agonist ivuxolimab in advanced cancers. Here immunoSEQ multiplex PCR was the method, and the copy in TCRdb shows in-frame clones only, minus some. The sample comprises approximately 90,000 clones, 70% to 90% of which are singletons, and about 0.31% rests with the top ten. The sample was CD4+ or CD8+ T cells sorted from blood, taken in a trial of the OX40 agonist ivuxolimab. These receptors all come from an adult with an advanced solid tumor such as melanoma, head and neck, liver or kidney cancer. Each CDR3 is given with its conserved first and last residue. A D gene is named only where the DNA matches it firmly. Clone size is shown for a subset of rows, as once, few, many or a class of expanded clone.

V: TRBV19
size: once
J: TRBJ1-3
D: -
CDR3: CASSMLRSDSGNTIYF
DNA: TGTGCCAGTAGTATGCTGCGCAGCGACTCTGGAAACACCATATATTTT

V: TRBV19
size: -
J: TRBJ2-7
D: TRBD2
CDR3: CASSGLVAYEQYF
DNA: TGTGCCAGTAGCGGACTAGTGGCCTACGAGCAGTACTTC

V: TRBV19
size: -
J: TRBJ1-5
D: -
CDR3: CASSMARNPNQPQHF
DNA: TGTGCCAGTAGTATGGCCCGCAACCCCAATCAGCCCCAGCATTTT

V: TRBV5-6
size: -
J: TRBJ2-6
D: TRBD1
CDR3: CASSWPPGQASSGANVLTF
DNA: TGTGCCAGCAGCTGGCCCCCGGGACAGGCAAGCTCTGGGGCCAACGTCCTGACTTTC

V: TRBV5-1
size: -
J: TRBJ1-1
D: TRBD1
CDR3: CASSPGQSRGAEAFF
DNA: TGCGCCAGCAGCCCGGGACAGTCCCGCGGGGCTGAAGCTTTCTTT

V: TRBV18
size: -
J: TRBJ2-7
D: -
CDR3: CASSPPRRGLSYEQYF
DNA: TGTGCCAGCTCACCACCTAGGCGGGGGCTATCCTACGAGCAGTACTTC

V: TRBV29-1
size: few
J: TRBJ1-1
D: -
CDR3: CSVGHLQGTEAFF
DNA: TGCAGCGTTGGGCACCTCCAGGGCACTGAAGCTTTCTTT

V: TRBV5-4
size: -
J: TRBJ2-5
D: TRBD2
CDR3: CASSFAAGGSETQYF
DNA: TGTGCCAGCAGCTTCGCGGCGGGGGGGTCAGAGACCCAGTACTTC

V: TRBV10-3
size: once
J: TRBJ2-7
D: -
CDR3: CAISDQGEQYF
DNA: TGTGCCATCAGTGATCAGGGCGAGCAGTACTTC

V: TRBV5-4
size: -
J: TRBJ1-1
D: -
CDR3: CASSLGQVKAFF
DNA: TGTGCCAGCAGCTTGGGTCAGGTGAAAGCTTTCTTT

V: TRBV6-6
size: -
J: TRBJ1-1
D: TRBD1
CDR3: CASNYRGGNTEAFF
DNA: TGTGCCAGCAACTACAGGGGTGGGAACACTGAAGCTTTCTTT

V: TRBV7-6
size: -
J: TRBJ2-6
D: -
CDR3: CASSLGSVSGANVLTF
DNA: TGTGCCAGCAGCTTAGGGAGTGTCTCTGGGGCCAACGTCCTGACTTTC

V: TRBV7-2
size: -
J: TRBJ2-7
D: -
CDR3: CASRVGPLYEQYF
DNA: TGTGCCAGTAGGGTTGGGCCCCTCTACGAGCAGTACTTC

V: TRBV27
size: -
J: TRBJ2-3
D: TRBD2
CDR3: CASSFLAGGRHTQYF
DNA: TGTGCCAGCAGTTTCCTAGCGGGGGGGCGGCATACGCAGTATTTT

V: TRBV6-5
size: -
J: TRBJ1-3
D: -
CDR3: CASSYPQGPSGNTIYF
DNA: TGTGCCAGCAGTTACCCACAGGGACCCTCTGGAAACACCATATATTTT

V: TRBV19
size: once
J: TRBJ1-5
D: -
CDR3: CASSPWIGDLDQPQHF
DNA: TGTGCCAGTAGCCCATGGATAGGGGACTTAGATCAGCCCCAGCATTTT

V: TRBV5-8
size: -
J: TRBJ2-5
D: -
CDR3: CASSLLQGGRGTQYF
DNA: TGTGCCAGCAGCTTGTTACAGGGCGGCCGAGGGACCCAGTACTTC

V: TRBV18
size: once
J: TRBJ2-7
D: TRBD1
CDR3: CASSPARGSSYEQYF
DNA: TGTGCCAGCTCACCAGCCAGGGGGTCCTCCTACGAGCAGTACTTC

V: TRBV10-2
size: -
J: TRBJ1-5
D: TRBD1
CDR3: CASLDRGSNQPQHF
DNA: TGCGCCAGCCTTGACAGGGGAAGCAATCAGCCCCAGCATTTT

V: TRBV7-6
size: -
J: TRBJ1-1
D: -
CDR3: CASSLGEGMNTEAFF
DNA: TGTGCCAGCAGCTTAGGAGAGGGCATGAACACTGAAGCTTTCTTT

V: TRBV28
size: few
J: TRBJ1-1
D: -
CDR3: CASSLLTEAFF
DNA: TGTGCCAGCAGTTTACTCACGGAAGCTTTCTTT

V: TRBV6-5
size: -
J: TRBJ2-2
D: -
CDR3: CASRVQGTGELFF
DNA: TGTGCCAGCCGAGTCCAGGGCACCGGGGAGCTGTTTTTT

V: TRBV7-9
size: -
J: TRBJ2-1
D: TRBD2
CDR3: CATGRGVANEQFF
DNA: TGTGCCACCGGGCGGGGGGTGGCCAATGAGCAGTTCTTC

V: TRBV5-6
size: -
J: TRBJ1-5
D: -
CDR3: CASSLGGVGESNQPQHF
DNA: TGTGCCAGCAGCTTGGGTGGGGTAGGGGAAAGCAATCAGCCCCAGCATTTT

V: TRBV6-5
size: -
J: TRBJ2-3
D: TRBD2
CDR3: CASRGTSGNYDTQYF
DNA: TGTGCCAGCAGGGGGACTAGCGGAAACTACGATACGCAGTATTTT

V: TRBV4-2
size: -
J: TRBJ2-2
D: -
CDR3: CASSPDPGHNTGELFF
DNA: TGTGCCAGCAGCCCAGACCCGGGACACAACACCGGGGAGCTGTTTTTT

V: TRBV18
size: -
J: TRBJ1-1
D: -
CDR3: CASSPLSATEAFF
DNA: TGTGCCAGCTCACCGTTATCGGCCACTGAAGCTTTCTTT

V: TRBV7-2
size: -
J: TRBJ2-4
D: TRBD1
CDR3: CASSEQGLIAKNIQYF
DNA: TGTGCCAGCAGCGAACAGGGGCTAATAGCCAAAAACATTCAGTACTTC

V: TRBV9
size: -
J: TRBJ1-5
D: -
CDR3: CASSPDSNQPQHF
DNA: TGTGCCAGCAGCCCCGATAGCAATCAGCCCCAGCATTTT

V: TRBV16
size: -
J: TRBJ1-4
D: -
CDR3: CASSQSHGSNEKLFF
DNA: TGTGCCAGCAGCCAATCGCATGGGTCTAATGAAAAACTGTTTTTT

V: TRBV7-9
size: -
J: TRBJ2-3
D: -
CDR3: CASSFRTPTDTQYF
DNA: TGTGCCAGCAGCTTCCGGACCCCCACAGATACGCAGTATTTT

V: TRBV27
size: -
J: TRBJ2-2
D: -
CDR3: CASSYDRGELFF
DNA: TGTGCCAGCAGTTACGACAGAGGGGAGCTGTTTTTT

V: TRBV6-6
size: few
J: TRBJ1-1
D: -
CDR3: CASSYSIDEAFF
DNA: TGTGCCAGCAGTTACTCGATTGATGAAGCTTTCTTT